A single sample is the source of the 14 T cell receptor beta chains below, sequenced in a study of technical replicates of blood from a few donors. Clones were sequenced by immunoSEQ multiplex PCR, and TCRdb holds only the in-frame ones, with some missing. The table records approximately 75,000 clones, roughly four fifths of them present only once. The specimen was PBMCs. The source of these receptors is a human donor in good health. Some clones in this sample may be carry-over from other donors' samples.

The genes are TRBV6-6 and TRBJ2-7, with D possibly TRBD1 on 6 matching bases. The CDR3 length is 15 residues. Trimming shortened V by 5 bases and J by 4 bases, and 18 bases separated the two germline ends. CDR1 is MNHNY and CDR2 is SVGAGI in the germline V gene (reference sequence). CDR3 region: CASSPTSITGYEQYF. CDR3 in DNA: TGTGCCAGCAGTCCTACCTCGATCACAGGGTACGAGCAGTACTTC.

The gene calls are TRBV19 and TRBJ2-7, with 8 nucleotides matching TRBD2. CDR3 length: 15 amino acids. The V segment lost 3 bases and the J segment 0 bases; nucleotides outside the gene matches: 4. Germline CDR1 reads LNHDA; CDR2 reads SQIVND (reference sequence). CDR3 coding DNA: TGTGCCAGTAGTATCTCGGGGGGGCCCTCCTACGAGCAGTACTTC. This sequence encodes CASSISGGPSYEQYF.

The genes are TRBV7-9 and TRBJ2-7; D possibly corresponds to TRBD2 (6 bases). The CDR3 runs 12 residues. V shed 5 bases and J shed 6 bases, with 11 bases lying between them. CDR1 is SEHNR and CDR2 is FQNEAQ in the germline V gene (reference sequence). The CDR3 DNA reads TGTGCCAGCAGCCAGACTAGTGGCGAGCAGTACTTC. Amino acid sequence: CASSQTSGEQYF.

The rearrangement links TRBV12-5 to TRBJ1-1, with D maybe TRBD1 (5 bases). Germline loops: CDR1 LGHNT, CDR2 FRNRAP. This CDR3 contains 16 residues. V was pared by 0 bases and J by 4 bases, with 15 bases between. The DNA of the CDR3 is TGTGCTAGTGGTTTGGTACTGGGGTTGGGGGGCACTGAAGCTTTCTTT. This translates into CASGLVLGLGGTEAFF.

The rearrangement links TRBV6-5 to TRBJ2-7, with 11 bases lining up with TRBD2. Germline values: CDR1 MNHEY, CDR2 SVGAGI. This CDR3 spans 14 amino acids. V was pared by 7 bases and J by 5 bases, with 7 bases of the junction left unmatched. Written as DNA, the CDR3 is TGTGCCAGCAATGTAGCGGGAGGGTCCCACGAGCAGTACTTC. Protein product: CASNVAGGSHEQYF.

This clone was seen only a few times. V and J are TRBV30 and TRBJ1-1; unclear D gene. The CDR3 is 13 residues long. Trimming pared 0 bases from V and 1 base from J, leaving 6 bases between. Germline values: CDR1 GTSNPN, CDR2 SVGIG (reference sequence). The CDR3 here is CAWSVRQNTEAFF. In nucleotides, the CDR3 is TGTGCCTGGAGTGTGCGTCAGAACACTGAAGCTTTCTTT.

The chain's CDR3 is CASSYSSLTGANVLTF. CDR3 bases: TGTGCCAGCAGTTACTCTAGTTTGACTGGGGCCAACGTCCTGACTTTC. This chain connects TRBV6-5 to TRBJ2-6; D is unclear. The V and J ends lost 0 bases and 2 bases respectively, with 8 bases between them. The CDR3 contains 16 residues. The germline V gene has CDR1 MNHEY and CDR2 SVGAGI.

The rearrangement joins TRBV4-1 to TRBJ2-1, with D maybe TRBD1 (6 bases). The V gene lost 1 base and the J gene lost 6 bases, with 16 bases spanning the gap. There are 16 residues in the CDR3. Germline CDR1 reads MGHRA; CDR2 reads YSYEKL. As DNA, the CDR3 is TGCGCCAGCAGCCAAGGAGGCCATCAGGGGAGCAATGAGCAGTTCTTC. Protein sequence: CASSQGGHQGSNEQFF.

The J gene is TRBJ1-1, the V gene TRBV5-5, with a possible D match to TRBD1 (5 bases). Per germline, CDR1 SGHKS and CDR2 YYEKEE (reference sequence). CDR3 length equals 16 residues. Trimming took off 0 bases at V and 0 bases at J, with 12 bases between the two ends. CDR3 protein: CASSLAGLTLNTEAFF. The CDR3 coding sequence is TGTGCCAGCAGCTTGGCGGGACTGACCTTGAACACTGAAGCTTTCTTT.

The sample holds one count of this clone. The rearrangement joins TRBV7-6 to TRBJ1-2, with a tentative D call TRBD1 (6 bases). Trimming pared 5 bases from V and 4 bases from J, leaving 11 bases between. The CDR3 spans 13 residues. Germline assignment: CDR1 SGHVS and CDR2 FNYEAQ. Here the CDR3 reads CASSPDRSYGYTF. The CDR3 nucleotides are TGTGCCAGCAGCCCTGACAGGTCCTATGGCTACACCTTC.

The V gene is TRBV27, the J gene TRBJ1-6; no clear D. Germline V lookup: CDR1 MNHEY, CDR2 SMNVEV (reference sequence). V was pared by 3 bases and J by 10 bases, with 13 bases between. The length of the CDR3 is 14 residues. The CDR3 DNA reads TGTGCCAGCAGTTTTAGCCTGAGTGGCTCACCCCTCCACTTT. The encoded protein is CASSFSLSGSPLHF.

The V call is TRBV6-5, the J call TRBJ2-7; D is unclear. Per the germline V gene, CDR1 is MNHEY and CDR2 is SVGAGI. Trimming stripped 0 bases from V and 3 bases from J, with 12 bases between. The CDR3 has 15 amino acids. The CDR3 DNA reads TGTGCCAGCAGTTACTCGATGGCTCCAGGCTACGAGCAGTACTTC. Protein sequence: CASSYSMAPGYEQYF.

V gene TRBV19 combines with J gene TRBJ2-3; D possibly corresponds to TRBD2 (6 bases). V lost 3 bases to trimming and J lost 7 bases, with 14 bases between them. Germline V gene data show CDR1 as LNHDA and CDR2 as SQIVND (reference sequence). CDR3 length: 14 residues. CDR3 DNA sequence: TGTGCCAGTAGTATCGGAGGGTCGAGGAATACGCAGTATTTT. This codes for CASSIGGSRNTQYF.

The chain is built from TRBV30 and TRBJ1-6; 11 nucleotides match TRBD1. After removal of 2 bases from V and 1 base from J, the junction contained 13 bases not matched to a gene. The CDR3 contains 20 residues. The germline CDR1 and CDR2 sequences are GTSNPN and SVGIG (reference sequence). This CDR3 reads CAWSSDRDRGERSYNSPLHF. The DNA for the CDR3 is TGTGCCTGGAGTTCCGACCGGGACAGGGGGGAGAGGTCCTATAATTCACCCCTCCACTTT.